Listed here are 30 T cell receptor beta chains from one sample, sequenced in a study of human T cells and chemical hapten exposure. TCRdb called the RACE reads again in MiXCR, with one record for every CDR3 protein. In the table there are 100,000 or so distinct CDR3 sequences, 8% to 13% of which are singletons. Described time point: patch test 2, 6 weeks after DPC sensitization. As for treatment: therapeutic diphenylcyclopropenone sensitization with weekly scalp DPC. Sequenced here: whole blood, sampled in connection with sensitization to the hapten diphenylcyclopropenone (DPC). Every receptor here comes from a man aged 35 to 55 with alopecia areata. Some clones in this sample may be carry-over from other donors' samples.

The V gene is TRBV18, the J gene TRBJ1-1; maybe TRBD1 (6 bases). Trimming pared 4 bases from V and 0 bases from J, leaving 15 bases between. The CDR3 is made up of 16 amino acids. Germline V gene lookup returns CDR1 KGHSH and CDR2 LQKENI. The CDR3 nucleotides read TGTGCCAGCTCACTAACAGGGCTCCACATGAACACTGAAGCTTTCTTT. This codes for CASSLTGLHMNTEAFF.

The chain couples TRBV12-3 or TRBV12-4 to TRBJ2-1, with 8 bases matching TRBD1. CDR3 size: 15 residues. Losses at the gene ends were 6 bases for V and 6 bases for J; bases not matched to a gene: 10. CDR3 loop: CASRPGQGVINEQFF. The DNA of the CDR3 is TGTGCCAGCAGACCCGGACAGGGAGTTATCAATGAGCAGTTCTTC.

J is TRBJ2-3 and V is TRBV7-2, with 9 bases matching TRBD2. V lost 5 bases and J lost 7; bases outside the gene matches: 7. This CDR3 has 14 residues. From germline, CDR1 is SGHTA and CDR2 FQGNSA. The CDR3 sequence: CASSQLAGLNTQYF. In DNA form, the CDR3 reads TGTGCCAGCAGCCAACTAGCGGGTCTGAATACGCAGTATTTT.

This clonotype was seen a few times. The chain employs TRBV18 and TRBJ1-5, with D perhaps matching TRBD1 (5 bases). The CDR3 consists of 12 residues. V lost 1 base, J lost 7 bases, and 5 bases lay in between. Germline V gives CDR1 KGHSH, CDR2 LQKENI. CDR3 sequence: CASSPRGQPQHF. The CDR3 nucleotides are TGTGCCAGCTCACCACGGGGCCAGCCCCAGCATTTT.

The V call is TRBV19, the J call TRBJ1-5; 9 positions match TRBD1. In germline, CDR1 is LNHDA, CDR2 SQIVND (reference sequence). The CDR3 is 18 amino acids. Unmatched junction bases numbered 14, after V lost 6 bases and J lost 2 bases. The CDR3 DNA is TGTGCCAGTAGCGCCGGGACAGGGCTCGGGGGTGGCAATCAGCCCCAGCATTTT. Its translation is CASSAGTGLGGGNQPQHF.

The chain uses TRBV24-1 and TRBJ2-1, with 7 bases aligning to TRBD2. This CDR3 comprises 11 residues. Germline V CDR1 and CDR2: KGHDR, SFDVKD. Trimming cost V 9 bases and J 8 bases; bases outside gene matches: 3. In nucleotides, the CDR3 is TGTGCCACCGCCGGGGGGTATGAGCAGTTCTTC. This gives the protein CATAGGYEQFF.

This clonotype was seen more than once but under ten times. The chain uses TRBV12-3 or TRBV12-4 and TRBJ2-1; 10 bases are shared with TRBD1. Losses at the gene ends were 5 bases for V and 6 bases for J; bases not matched to a gene: 7. CDR3 length: 15 residues. The CDR3 DNA reads as TGTGCCAGCAGTACCGGGACAGGGGTTGTCAATGAGCAGTTCTTC. This encodes CASSTGTGVVNEQFF.

In this sample, this clonotype turned up a few times. V is TRBV6-1 and J is TRBJ1-2; D ambiguous. V was pared by 2 bases and J by 3 bases, with 10 bases between. Germline CDR1 MNHNS, CDR2 SASEGT. The CDR3 is 14 amino acids. CDR3 residues: CASSESYRYYGYTF. The CDR3 region has the DNA TGTGCCAGCAGTGAAAGTTACCGATACTATGGCTACACCTTC.

The sample holds one count of this clonotype. Here the CDR3 DNA reads TGTGCCAGCAGCTTACGGGAGCAAGAGACCCAGTACTTC. Translated, it gives CASSLREQETQYF. This rearrangement joins TRBV5-8 to TRBJ2-5; tentative D call: TRBD2 (6 bases). CDR1 is SGHTS and CDR2 is YDEGEE in the germline V gene. Trimming removed 2 bases from V and 2 bases from J, with 7 bases in between. The CDR3 has 13 residues.

Many counts were recorded for this clonotype. The chain uses TRBV20-1 and TRBJ1-3, with D hard to call. The V end was cut by 4 bases, the J end by 7 bases, with 8 bases between. The CDR3 loop spans 11 amino acids. Germline V gene data show CDR1 as DFQATT and CDR2 as SNEGSKA (reference sequence). DNA for the CDR3: TGCAGTGCTAAAGGGTTCAACACCATATATTTT. Translating it yields CSAKGFNTIYF.

The V call is TRBV7-2, the J call TRBJ2-7; no firm D call. The V gene's germline CDR1 is SGHTA and CDR2 FQGNSA. CDR3 length: 14 amino acids. Trimming took 2 bases from V and 2 from J, leaving 10 bases between them. The CDR3, as DNA: TGTGCCAGCAGCTTACTGGGCAGGCCCTACGAGCAGTACTTC. Its protein product is CASSLLGRPYEQYF. Using reference TRBV7-2 and TRBJ2-7 for the parts outside the CDR3, the full variable domain is GAGVSQSPSNKVTEKGKDVELRCDPISGHTALYWYRQSLGQGLEFLIYFQGNSAPDKSGLPSDRFSAERTGGSVSTLTIQRTQQEDSAVYLCASSLLGRPYEQYFGPGTRLTVT.

V is TRBV2 and J is TRBJ2-3, with 10 bases fitting TRBD2. Germline CDR1 and CDR2: SNHLY and FYNNEI. This CDR3 contains 18 residues. Trimming removed 4 bases from V and 0 bases from J; junction bases left unmatched: 10. In DNA form, the CDR3 reads TGTGCCAGCAGTGTACGCCTAGCGGGAGCCGTAAGCACAGATACGCAGTATTTT. Amino acid sequence: CASSVRLAGAVSTDTQYF.

This clonotype was seen only a few times. This chain links TRBV19 with TRBJ1-5, with TRBD1 matching over 8 bases. Germline V gene lookup returns CDR1 LNHDA and CDR2 SQIVND (reference sequence). The CDR3 is 17 amino acids. The ends lost 6 bases at V and 2 bases at J; junction bases unmatched: 12. CDR3 coding DNA: TGTGCCAGTAGCTCCGTGGCAGGGGGCAGTGGCAATCAGCCCCAGCATTTT. Its protein is CASSSVAGGSGNQPQHF.

V usage is TRBV19 and J usage is TRBJ1-6; the match to TRBD1 covers 12 bases. The CDR3 is made up of 15 amino acids. The junction had 3 bases not matched to a gene; V was cut back by 3 bases and J by 9 bases. Germline CDR1 LNHDA, CDR2 SQIVND (reference sequence). The CDR3 DNA reads as TGTGCCAGTAGTATCCCGGGACAGGGGGCTTCACCCCTCCACTTT. This translates into CASSIPGQGASPLHF.

This clonotype was observed a handful of times. V is TRBV4-3 and J is TRBJ2-7, with D perhaps given as TRBD1 or TRBD2 (6 bases each). CDR1 and CDR2 (germline): LGHNA, YSLEER. V dropped 0 bases and J dropped 5 bases, with 14 bases sitting between them. The CDR3 totals 15 residues. This chain's CDR3 is CASSQDRRGFDEQYF. The CDR3 DNA reads as TGCGCCAGCAGCCAAGATCGGAGGGGGTTCGACGAGCAGTACTTC.

J is TRBJ2-5 and V is TRBV6-5; weak D call: TRBD2 (5 bases). Germline loops: CDR1 MNHEY, CDR2 SVGAGI. The germline V and J ends were trimmed by 0 bases and 5 bases, with 13 bases remaining between them. The CDR3 runs 15 residues. The CDR3 loop is CASSYSATPGETQYF. The CDR3 region has the DNA TGTGCCAGCAGTTACTCGGCCACGCCGGGGGAGACCCAGTACTTC.

This clonotype was detected many times. The V and J genes are TRBV6-2 or TRBV6-3 and TRBJ2-2; 13 bases line up with TRBD2. This CDR3 region has 19 residues. Germline loops: CDR1 MNHEY, CDR2 SVGEGT. Germline trimming cut 7 bases from V and 2 bases from J; bases unmatched to any gene: 13. CDR3 DNA sequence: TGTGCCAGCACACTAGCGGGAGGGCCAGCAACTACAAACACCGGGGAGCTGTTTTTT. It specifies CASTLAGGPATTNTGELFF.

V usage is TRBV28 and J usage is TRBJ2-3, with TRBD2 matching 7 bases. Unmatched junction bases numbered 15, after V lost 4 bases and J lost 2 bases. Germline V lookup: CDR1 MDHEN, CDR2 SYDVKM. This CDR3 has 18 residues. The CDR3 reads CASSSVLIRRGNTDTQYF. As DNA, the CDR3 is TGTGCCAGCAGTTCTGTGCTAATTAGGCGGGGGAACACAGATACGCAGTATTTT.

The sample holds a few counts of this clonotype. This rearrangement joins TRBV5-6 to TRBJ2-7, with a weak D call TRBD1 (6 bases). Per germline, CDR1 SGHDT and CDR2 YYEEEE. CDR3 length: 13 residues. The V gene lost 0 bases and the J gene lost 7 bases, with 11 bases spanning the gap. The CDR3 here is CASSLAQGREQYF. The CDR3, as DNA: TGTGCCAGCAGCTTGGCACAGGGAAGAGAGCAGTACTTC.

The sample holds a few counts of this clonotype. The chain employs TRBV3-1 and TRBJ2-3; D might be TRBD1 or TRBD2, each matching 7 bases. V lost 3 bases, J lost 3 bases, and 16 bases lay in between. The CDR3 spans 16 residues. Germline V lookup: CDR1 LGHDT, CDR2 YNNKEL (reference sequence). As DNA, the CDR3 is TGTGCCAGCAGCCACCTCGACAGGGAGGGGACAGATACGCAGTATTTT. This codes for CASSHLDREGTDTQYF.

The rearrangement links TRBV2 to TRBJ1-2, with D unclear. The CDR3 is 14 amino acids. The germline V and J ends were trimmed by 2 bases and 8 bases, with 15 bases remaining between them. CDR1 SNHLY and CDR2 FYNNEI come from the germline V gene. The CDR3 DNA sequence: TGTGCCAGCAGTGAATACACGCGAAAAGGAGGCTACACCTTC. Translated: CASSEYTRKGGYTF.

This clonotype was recorded many times. The chain employs TRBV29-1 and TRBJ1-1, with 9 nucleotides matching TRBD1. With 3 bases clipped from V and 6 bases from J, the junction kept 8 bases outside the gene matches. CDR1 and CDR2 from the germline V gene are SQVTM and ANQGSEA. The CDR3 runs to 14 residues. In nucleotides, the CDR3 is TGCAGCGTTGATTCACAGGGGGCAAGGGCTGAAGCTTTCTTT. Protein product: CSVDSQGARAEAFF.

The chain joins TRBV10-3 to TRBJ2-1; 13 nucleotides match TRBD2. Per the germline V gene, CDR1 is ENHRY and CDR2 is SYGVKD. This CDR3 has 16 amino acids. The ends lost 5 bases at V and 2 bases at J; junction bases unmatched: 3. The CDR3 is CAISLGLAGAYNEQFF. The CDR3 DNA sequence: TGTGCCATCAGTTTAGGACTAGCGGGAGCCTACAATGAGCAGTTCTTC.

The V call is TRBV7-9, the J call TRBJ2-3, with D unclear. The CDR3 spans 13 residues. V was clipped by 7 bases and J by 0 bases, with 8 bases between them. From germline, CDR1 is SEHNR and CDR2 FQNEAQ (reference sequence). CDR3 protein: CASTTSSTDTQYF. The CDR3 DNA reads TGTGCCAGCACTACTTCTAGCACAGATACGCAGTATTTT.

This clonotype occurred a few times. The J gene is TRBJ2-7, the V gene TRBV24-1, with D perhaps TRBD1 (5 bases). The germline V gene has CDR1 KGHDR and CDR2 SFDVKD. Trimming removed 2 bases at V and 0 bases at J, with 13 bases between. There are 16 residues in the CDR3. The CDR3 loop is CATSDSGRASSYEQYF. DNA for the CDR3: TGTGCCACCAGTGATTCCGGCAGGGCGAGCTCCTACGAGCAGTACTTC.

J is TRBJ2-7 and V is TRBV29-1; 11 nucleotides line up with TRBD2. Looked up from germline, CDR1 is SQVTM and CDR2 is ANQGSEA. The CDR3 is made up of 14 amino acids. V gave up 4 bases and J gave up 0 bases; unmatched junction bases: 2. CDR3 nucleotide sequence: TGCAGCGTTGTGACTAGCGGGACCTCCTACGAGCAGTACTTC. Its translation is CSVVTSGTSYEQYF.

This clonotype was seen more than once but under ten times. J is TRBJ1-4 and V is TRBV6-2 or TRBV6-3; D unclear. The germline gives CDR1 MNHEY, CDR2 SVGEGT. The CDR3 contains 16 residues. Trimming pared 8 bases from V and 7 bases from J, leaving 23 bases between. The CDR3 DNA follows: TGTGCCAGCGAGGGAGCAGGAATCGGTCTTGGTGAAAAACTGTTTTTT. Its protein is CASEGAGIGLGEKLFF.

In this sample, this clonotype turned up a few times. The chain's CDR3 is CASSRDWLAEYV. DNA for the CDR3: TGTGCCAGCAGTCGGGACTGGCTGGCGGAGTACGTC. J is TRBJ2-7 and V is TRBV5-6, with D tentatively TRBD2 (6 bases). The CDR3 length is 12 residues. Germline lookup yields CDR1 SGHDT and CDR2 YYEEEE. The V end lost 5 bases, the J end lost 11 bases, and 17 bases lay between the germline ends.

As to this clonotype: A single base separates this from a much larger clone, so it may be a read error. V gene TRBV6-1 combines with J gene TRBJ1-4; 8 bases line up with TRBD1. The germline V gene encodes CDR1 MNHNS and CDR2 SASEGT. The CDR3 is made up of 15 amino acids. The J segment lost 8 bases and the V segment lost 5 bases, leaving 10 bases of the junction unmatched. The CDR3 DNA reads as TGTGCCAGCAGTAAAACGTGGACAGGGCGCGAAAAACTGTTTTTT. Its translation is CASSKTWTGREKLFF.

This clonotype was seen more than once but under ten times. The chain is built from TRBV12-3 or TRBV12-4 and TRBJ1-5; a weak D match, TRBD1 (5 bases). Trimming removed 3 bases at V and 5 bases at J, with 8 bases between. The CDR3 covers 13 residues. The CDR3 sequence: CASSFRGDQPQHF. The CDR3 nucleotides read TGTGCCAGCAGTTTTCGGGGGGATCAGCCCCAGCATTTT.